One and the same sample provided the 7 T cell receptor beta chains below, sequenced in a study of PD-L1 blockade in urothelial cancer. The protocol was immunoSEQ multiplex PCR, while the TCRdb copy is restricted to in-frame clones and leaves out a portion. Here the sample spans 55,000 to 70,000 clones, roughly four fifths being singletons. The source was PBMCs, collected around atezolizumab (anti-PD-L1) treatment. The receptors come from an older man with urothelial cancer.

The chain is built from TRBV6-6 and TRBJ2-4, with TRBD2 matching over 13 bases. CDR1 and CDR2 from the germline V gene are MNHNY and SVGAGI (reference sequence). This CDR3 contains 16 residues. V shed 3 bases, J shed 6 bases, and the junction held 5 bases outside the gene matches. The CDR3, as DNA: TGTGCCAGCAGTTATTTAGGACTAGCGGGAGTAAACATTCAGTACTTC. It translates to CASSYLGLAGVNIQYF.

Note on this clone: The same CDR3 is also encoded by other DNA sequences in this sample. This chain links TRBV11-2 with TRBJ2-3; D perhaps matches TRBD1 (6 bases). Germline V gene lookup returns CDR1 SGHAT and CDR2 FQNNGV. The CDR3 covers 16 residues. V lost 0 bases, J lost 1 base, and 11 bases lay in between. CDR3 amino acids: CASSLDRAGGTDTQYF. CDR3 in DNA: TGTGCCAGCAGCTTAGATCGGGCAGGGGGCACAGATACGCAGTATTTT.

V is TRBV4-1 and J is TRBJ2-2; D unresolved. CDR3 length: 15 amino acids. Germline CDR1 is MGHRA and CDR2 is YSYEKL. The ends were cut back, 0 bases at V and 2 bases at J, with 7 bases in the middle. CDR3: CASSQDYTNTGELFF. The CDR3 region has the DNA TGCGCCAGCAGCCAAGATTACACAAACACCGGGGAGCTGTTTTTT.

The rearrangement uses TRBV5-6 and TRBJ2-1, with TRBD2 matching over 11 bases. CDR3 length: 15 amino acids. V shed 0 bases, J shed 5 bases, and the junction held 1 base outside the gene matches. The V gene's germline CDR1 is SGHDT and CDR2 YYEEEE. CDR3 amino acids: CASSLGLAGNNEQFF. CDR3 sequence (DNA): TGTGCCAGCAGCTTGGGACTAGCGGGAAACAATGAGCAGTTCTTC.

The rearrangement uses TRBV10-3 and TRBJ1-2; D may be TRBD1 (5 bases). Trimming stripped 2 bases from V and 1 base from J, with 8 bases between. Germline-derived CDR1 and CDR2 are ENHRY and SYGVKD. The CDR3 consists of 14 residues. CDR3 in amino acids: CAISEAGNNYGYTF. CDR3 nucleotides: TGTGCCATCAGTGAGGCAGGGAATAACTATGGCTACACCTTC.

V and J are TRBV19 and TRBJ2-2; 7 bases are a match to TRBD2. J gave up 7 bases and V 8 bases, and 10 bases lay outside the gene matches. Germline V gene sequence: CDR1 LNHDA, CDR2 SQIVND (reference sequence). This CDR3 contains 14 residues. This CDR3 is CASQGGRGFGELFF. CDR3 nucleotides: TGTGCCAGTCAGGGAGGGAGAGGGTTCGGGGAGCTGTTTTTT. Full variable domain (outside the CDR3, taken from reference TRBV19 and TRBJ2-2): DGGITQSPKYLFRKEGQNVTLSCEQNLNHDAMYWYRQDPGQGLRLIYYSQIVNDFQKGDIAEGYSVSREKKESFPLTVTSAQKNPTAFYLCASQGGRGFGELFFGEGSRLTVL.

The chain has TRBV4-1 and TRBJ1-2; 7 bases agree with TRBD1. This CDR3 has 14 residues. After removal of 5 bases from V and 6 bases from J, the junction contained 9 bases not matched to a gene. CDR1 is MGHRA, CDR2 YSYEKL, per germline. CDR3 protein: CASSIGTVGHGYTF. The DNA of the CDR3 is TGCGCCAGCAGCATAGGGACAGTGGGGCATGGCTACACCTTC.